The rows below give T cell receptor beta chains drawn from one sample of a study of T cells in Graves' hyperthyroidism and ophthalmopathy. TCRdb ran MiXCR on the multiplex PCR reads and lists one entry per CDR3 protein. The sample has roughly 420,000 distinct CDR3 sequences, roughly 14% seen once. Sequencing was performed on blood. Receptors originate from a woman aged 18-30 years with Graves' hyperthyroidism. Both conserved end residues are part of each CDR3. Each record gives: D gene, V gene, clone size, J gene, CDR3 DNA, CDR3 protein. A D gene is named only where the DNA matches it firmly. Expanded clones get a size class; other rows say once, few or many, or leave the size out.

TRBD2	TRBV19	few	TRBJ2-3	TGTGCCAGTACCCACCGACGTGGACTAGCGGGAGGGCCGGTTGCAGATACGCAGTATTTT	CASTHRRGLAGGPVADTQYF
-	TRBV20-1	many	TRBJ1-2	TGCAGTGCTAGTGAGGGACACCCGGGTACTGGCTACACCTTC	CSASEGHPGTGYTF
-	TRBV11-2	many	TRBJ1-1	TGTGCCAGCAGCACGAACCCCAACAGACAGAACACTGAAGCTTTCTTT	CASSTNPNRQNTEAFF
TRBD1	TRBV12-3/TRBV12-4	-	TRBJ2-2	TGTGCCAGCACCCATAAGACAGGGTACACCGGGGAGCTGTTTTTT	CASTHKTGYTGELFF
-	TRBV29-1	few	TRBJ2-7	TGCAGCGCCCTAACCGGACCCTACGAGCAGTACTTC	CSALTGPYEQYF
TRBD1	TRBV27	many	TRBJ2-2	TGTGCCAGCAGTTTACACAGGGGGAACACCGGGGAGCTGTTTTTT	CASSLHRGNTGELFF
TRBD2	TRBV7-9	-	TRBJ2-1	TGTGCCAGCAGCCTATCCCCACCGGGACTAGGGATCAATGAGCAGTTCTTC	CASSLSPPGLGINEQFF
TRBD2	TRBV5-1	many	TRBJ2-3	TGCGCCAGCAGCACACCCCGGACGGGAGGAGGGACAGATACGCAGTATTTT	CASSTPRTGGGTDTQYF
-	TRBV18	many	TRBJ1-1	TGTGCCAGCTCACCAAATAGGAACACTGAAGCTTTCTTT	CASSPNRNTEAFF
TRBD1	TRBV18	-	TRBJ1-1	TGTGCCAGCTCACCAAGGGCCGGACAGGGGAACACTGAAGCTTTCTTT	CASSPRAGQGNTEAFF
-	TRBV7-2	many	TRBJ2-3	TGTGCCAGCAGCTTTGATCGGGGACGCCAAGATACGCAGTATTTT	CASSFDRGRQDTQYF
TRBD2	TRBV28	-	TRBJ2-5	TGTGCCAGCAAGGGACCGGGACTAGCGGGAGAAGAGACCCAGTACTTC	CASKGPGLAGEETQYF
-	TRBV7-2	many	TRBJ2-5	TGTGCCAGCAGCTTAGCTGGCGGGGCAATGATTAAAGAGACCCAGTACTTC	CASSLAGGAMIKETQYF
-	TRBV20-1	many	TRBJ1-6	TGCAGTGCTAGAGATCTCGGGCCAGGGGATAATTCACCCCTCCACTTT	CSARDLGPGDNSPLHF
-	TRBV19	few	TRBJ1-2	TGTGCCAGTAGCCGGACCGCCTATGGCTACACCTTC	CASSRTAYGYTF
TRBD1	TRBV24-1	many	TRBJ1-5	TGTGCCACCAGTGCGGGGGGGACAGGGTCTATGAGCAATCAGCCCCAGCATTTT	CATSAGGTGSMSNQPQHF
-	TRBV5-1	many	TRBJ2-1	TGCGCCAGCAGCTTGGTCAGTAACCTCAATGAGCAGTTCTTC	CASSLVSNLNEQFF
-	TRBV9	many	TRBJ1-1	TGTGCCAGCAGCGCCTGGGAGCGATTTAACACTGAAGCTTTCTTT	CASSAWERFNTEAFF
TRBD2	TRBV20-1	few	TRBJ2-5	TGCAGTGCTCCTGGGACTAGCGGGACGGTGACCCAGTACTTC	CSAPGTSGTVTQYF
TRBD1	TRBV11-2	-	TRBJ2-6	TGTGCCAGCAGCTCCCGGGACAGGAAAGACTCTGGGGCCAACGTCCTGACTTTC	CASSSRDRKDSGANVLTF
-	TRBV7-8	many	TRBJ2-3	TGTGCCAGCAGCTCCGACATTAGCACAGATACGCAGTATTTT	CASSSDISTDTQYF
-	TRBV5-1	many	TRBJ2-3	TGCGCCAGCAGCTTGGCGGTGGGGGTCCCAGATACGCAGTATTTT	CASSLAVGVPDTQYF
-	TRBV28	many	TRBJ1-5	TGTGCCAGCAGTTTTTTCCAATTGCGGGGTCAGCCCCAGCATTTT	CASSFFQLRGQPQHF
-	TRBV11-2	-	TRBJ1-3	TGTGCCAGCAGCTTACGTTTGGACGGGGGCTCTGGAAACACCATATATTTT	CASSLRLDGGSGNTIYF
-	TRBV27	-	TRBJ2-1	TGTGCCAGCAGTTCCCCCCTTCTCCGTGAGCAGTTCTTC	CASSSPLLREQFF
-	TRBV7-8	many	TRBJ2-7	TGTGCCAGCAGCTTAGGGGCCCAGGGCAACCCCTACGAGCAGTACTTC	CASSLGAQGNPYEQYF
TRBD2	TRBV20-1	many	TRBJ2-7	TGCAGTGCTAGACTGGCGGGAGCCTACGAGCAGTACTTC	CSARLAGAYEQYF
-	TRBV11-2	many	TRBJ1-3	TGTGCCAGCAGCCCCCGACACGGGACTGGAAACACCATATATTTT	CASSPRHGTGNTIYF
-	TRBV29-1	many	TRBJ1-1	TGCAGCGTTGGGGTGGTGAACACTGAAGCTTTCTTT	CSVGVVNTEAFF
-	TRBV20-1	many	TRBJ1-1	TGCAGTGCCCAGGGAAGTGACACTGAAGCTTTCTTT	CSAQGSDTEAFF
TRBD2	TRBV20-1	many	TRBJ2-7	TGCAGTGCTAGAGATCCGACTAGCGGGACCTACGAGCAGTACTTC	CSARDPTSGTYEQYF
-	TRBV6-1	few	TRBJ1-3	TGTGCCAGCAGGACTGGAAGCAGGGGAAGCGGAAACACCATATATTTT	CASRTGSRGSGNTIYF
-	TRBV4-3	-	TRBJ2-5	TGCGCCAGCAGCCAAGCCCGGGCAGGGTTAGAGACCCAGTACTTC	CASSQARAGLETQYF
-	TRBV7-2	-	TRBJ1-6	TGTGCCAGCAGCTTAGAAAGGCCGGGAATAAATAATTCACCCCTCCACTTT	CASSLERPGINNSPLHF
-	TRBV5-6	-	TRBJ1-6	TGTGCCAGCAGCTTGGATTGGGGGAAGGATTCACCCCTCCACTTT	CASSLDWGKDSPLHF
TRBD1	TRBV12-3/TRBV12-4	many	TRBJ1-1	TGTGCCAGCGACGGAGGGGGCAGGAACACTGAAGCTTTCTTT	CASDGGGRNTEAFF
TRBD2	TRBV19	-	TRBJ2-1	TGTGCCAGTAGTATAGGTAGCGGGGGGGCCGCTTATGAGCAGTTCTTC	CASSIGSGGAAYEQFF
TRBD1	TRBV7-2	few	TRBJ1-5	TGTGCCAGCAGCGCTGAGACAGGGGGCTCTCAGCCCCAGCATTTT	CASSAETGGSQPQHF
TRBD1	TRBV12-3/TRBV12-4	many	TRBJ1-5	TGTGCCAGCAGTACACGGATGACAGGGGGCGGTCAGCCCCAGCATTTT	CASSTRMTGGGQPQHF
TRBD1	TRBV5-8	many	TRBJ1-2	TGTGCCAGCAGCTTTACTGACAGGGCGGGCTATGGCTACACCTTC	CASSFTDRAGYGYTF
-	TRBV7-3	many	TRBJ2-5	TGTGCCAGCAGCCCTCAGGGGGGTGGGGAGACCCAGTACTTC	CASSPQGGGETQYF
TRBD1	TRBV6-1	-	TRBJ2-7	TGTGCCAGCACCCTGAGGACAGGGGTTTCCTACGAGCAGTACTTC	CASTLRTGVSYEQYF
TRBD2	TRBV12-3/TRBV12-4	many	TRBJ2-5	TGTGCCAGCAGTCCGGGCGGGGGGTCGGCCAGGACCCAGTACTTC	CASSPGGGSARTQYF
-	TRBV5-1	many	TRBJ1-1	TGCGCCAGCAGCTCCTCTCGGGGGCCGAACACTGAAGCTTTCTTT	CASSSSRGPNTEAFF